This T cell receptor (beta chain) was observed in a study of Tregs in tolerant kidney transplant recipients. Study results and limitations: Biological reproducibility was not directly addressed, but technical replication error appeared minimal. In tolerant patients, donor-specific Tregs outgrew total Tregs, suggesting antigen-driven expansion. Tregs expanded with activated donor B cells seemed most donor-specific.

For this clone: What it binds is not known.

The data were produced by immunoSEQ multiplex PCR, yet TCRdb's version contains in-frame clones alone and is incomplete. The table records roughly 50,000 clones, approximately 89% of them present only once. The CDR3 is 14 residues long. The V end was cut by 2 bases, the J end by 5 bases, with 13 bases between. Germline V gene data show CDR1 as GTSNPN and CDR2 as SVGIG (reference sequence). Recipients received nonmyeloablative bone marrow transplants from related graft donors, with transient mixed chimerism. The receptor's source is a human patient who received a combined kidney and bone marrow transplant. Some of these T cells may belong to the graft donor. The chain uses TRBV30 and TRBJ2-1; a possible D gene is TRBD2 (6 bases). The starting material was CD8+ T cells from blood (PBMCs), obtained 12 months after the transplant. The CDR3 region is CAWSMVADDNEQFF. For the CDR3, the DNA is TGTGCCTGGAGTATGGTAGCGGACGACAATGAGCAGTTCTTC.